This TCR beta chain was identified during a study of CD8 T cells in Susac syndrome. RNA in amounts of 0.5 to 1 ug was reverse transcribed with random hexamers. Amplification of TCR beta CDR3 spanned 54 Vbeta and 13 Jbeta via immunoSEQ multiplex PCR. TCRdb analysed the immunoSEQ multiplex PCR reads with MiXCR anew, one entry per CDR3 protein. This sample has around 270,000 distinct CDR3 sequences, with 65% to 90% found just once. The CDR3 covers 15 residues. Trimming removed 4 bases from V and 6 bases from J, with 18 bases in between. Germline CDR1 SGHAT, CDR2 FQDESV (reference sequence). Sequencing targeted TCR beta in blood CD8+ and CD4+ T cells. In the multiple sclerosis control group, patients were treatment-naive and had stable or active relapsing-remitting disease. Negative isolation yielded CD8+ and CD4+ T cells; FACS enriched TEMRA cells.

Sequencing input: CD8+ T cells from PBMCs. This chain joins TRBV11-1 and TRBJ1-1; a weak D match, TRBD1 (6 bases). The TCR comes from a human donor with multiple sclerosis. The CDR3 DNA is TGTGCCAGCAGCTCGATGGACAGTTATTCCCCTGAAGCTTTCTTT. It encodes CASSSMDSYSPEAFF.